These 24 T cell receptor beta chains were all obtained from the same sample, sequenced in a study of blood T cell repertoires in COVID-19. Only in-frame clones appear in the TCRdb table, and some are missing; sequencing was by immunoSEQ multiplex PCR. The sample has some 400,000 clones, around 87% seen once. The sequenced sample was peripheral blood. These receptors were obtained from a woman aged 55-75 years with COVID-19, enrolled during active disease.

V gene TRBV6-6 combines with J gene TRBJ1-1; 7 bases match TRBD1. V lost 2 bases and J lost 8; bases outside the gene matches: 5. CDR3 length equals 13 residues. CDR1 MNHNY and CDR2 SVGAGI come from the germline V gene (reference sequence). The DNA for the CDR3 is TGTGCCAGCAGTTACGGGTGGGGACAGGAAGCTTTCTTT. Protein sequence: CASSYGWGQEAFF.

This clone was counted between two and nine times. This chain connects TRBV6-5 to TRBJ2-7, with TRBD1 identical over 10 bases. The junction had 10 bases not matched to a gene; V was cut back by 4 bases and J by 7 bases. The germline V gene encodes CDR1 MNHEY and CDR2 SVGAGI. This CDR3 has 15 amino acids. In nucleotides, the CDR3 is TGTGCCAGCAGTTCATTACGACAGGGGGCGTGGGAGCAGTACTTC. Its translation is CASSSLRQGAWEQYF.

This clone appeared a single time. The chain carries TRBV6-5 and TRBJ2-7, with TRBD1 as a possible D gene (5 bases). Germline values: CDR1 MNHEY, CDR2 SVGAGI. V was pared by 6 bases and J by 3 bases, with 18 bases between. This CDR3 spans 15 amino acids. The CDR3 loop is CASRGRQGLIYEQYF. The CDR3 nucleotides read TGTGCCAGCAGGGGCAGGCAGGGTCTGATCTACGAGCAGTACTTC.

The chain links TRBV30 to TRBJ1-6; D is unclear. V was clipped by 6 bases and J by 7 bases, with 13 bases between them. This CDR3 spans 13 amino acids. Germline CDR1 GTSNPN, CDR2 SVGIG (reference sequence). This chain's CDR3 is CACLRQANSPLHF. In DNA, the CDR3 is TGTGCCTGCCTACGTCAGGCCAATTCACCCCTCCACTTT. Full variable domain (outside the CDR3, taken from reference TRBV30 and TRBJ1-6): SQTIHQWPATLVQPVGSPLSLECTVEGTSNPNLYWYRQAAGRGLQLLFYSVGIGQISSEVPQNLSASRPQDRQFILSSKKLLLSDSGFYLCACLRQANSPLHFGNGTRLTVT.

This clone was picked up a small number of times. V gene TRBV7-9 combines with J gene TRBJ1-2; 7 bases align to TRBD1. Germline CDR1 and CDR2: SEHNR and FQNEAQ (reference sequence). V shed 0 bases, J shed 6 bases, and the junction held 4 bases outside the gene matches. The CDR3 covers 14 residues. CDR3 loop: CASSLAGGKDGYTF. The CDR3 bases are TGTGCCAGCAGCTTAGCAGGGGGCAAGGATGGCTACACCTTC.

This sequence joins TRBV11-1 and TRBJ1-1, with a possible D match to TRBD1 (6 bases). CDR1 and CDR2 (germline): SGHAT, FQDESV (reference sequence). Trimming removed 5 bases from V and 4 bases from J, with 11 bases in between. The CDR3 spans 13 residues. The CDR3 DNA sequence: TGTGCCAGCAGCCAAGACAGGCTCACTGAAGCTTTCTTT. The encoded protein is CASSQDRLTEAFF. The full variable domain, completed using reference TRBV11-1 and TRBJ1-1, is EAEVAQSPRYKITEKSQAVAFWCDPISGHATLYWYRQILGQGPELLVQFQDESVVDDSQLPKDRFSAERLKGVDSTLKIQPAELGDSAMYLCASSQDRLTEAFFGQGTRLTVV.

The rearrangement joins TRBV28 to TRBJ1-3; D gene unclear. Trimming removed 7 bases at V and 0 bases at J, with 7 bases between. Germline V lookup: CDR1 MDHEN, CDR2 SYDVKM. The CDR3 is 13 residues long. The CDR3 protein is CASMEVSGNTIYF. DNA for the CDR3: TGTGCCAGCATGGAGGTCTCTGGAAACACCATATATTTT.

In nucleotides, the CDR3 is TGTGCCAGCAGACTGGGGACAGGGGGAAACACCATATATTTT. Encoded protein: CASRLGTGGNTIYF. The chain uses TRBV6-6 and TRBJ1-3; 9 bases map to TRBD1. V shed 6 bases, J shed 4 bases, and the junction held 4 bases outside the gene matches. CDR3 size: 14 residues. Germline CDR1 MNHNY, CDR2 SVGAGI (reference sequence).

This clone was found once. The chain joins TRBV6-5 to TRBJ1-1; perhaps TRBD1 as D (6 bases). Trimming left V 4 bases short and J 1 base short, with 13 bases between. The CDR3 extends over 15 amino acids. Germline CDR1 and CDR2: MNHEY and SVGAGI. The CDR3 DNA sequence: TGTGCCAGCAGTTTACAGGGTCCGGGGAACACTGAAGCTTTCTTT. It encodes CASSLQGPGNTEAFF.

The genes are TRBV7-3 and TRBJ2-5, with 8 nucleotides matching TRBD2. Germline values: CDR1 SGHTA, CDR2 FQGTGA. The CDR3 consists of 15 residues. V shed 2 bases and J 4 bases; nucleotides not matched to a gene: 6. The CDR3 protein is CASSLAAGVRETQYF. CDR3 in DNA: TGTGCCAGCAGCTTAGCAGCGGGGGTTAGAGAGACCCAGTACTTC. The full variable domain, its missing parts supplied by reference TRBV7-3 and TRBJ2-5, is GAGVSQTPSNKVTEKGKYVELRCDPISGHTALYWYRQSLGQGPEFLIYFQGTGAADDSGLPNDRFFAVRPEGSVSTLKIQRTERGDSAVYLCASSLAAGVRETQYFGPGTRLLVL.

V gene TRBV2 combines with J gene TRBJ1-1; 7 positions agree with TRBD1. Germline assignment: CDR1 SNHLY and CDR2 FYNNEI. J was trimmed by 7 bases and V by 9 bases; bases with no gene match: 5. The CDR3 is 11 residues long. CDR3 residues: CARTGQVEAFF. The DNA for the CDR3 is TGTGCCAGGACCGGACAGGTTGAAGCTTTCTTT. Full variable domain (rest looked up from reference TRBV2 and TRBJ1-1): EPEVTQTPSHQVTQMGQEVILRCVPISNHLYFYWYRQILGQKVEFLVSFYNNEISEKSEIFDDQFSVERPDGSNFTLKIRSTKLEDSAMYFCARTGQVEAFFGQGTRLTVV.

The chain links TRBV24-1 to TRBJ1-5; D call uncertain. This CDR3 has 12 residues. Germline values: CDR1 KGHDR, CDR2 SFDVKD. Trimming removed 4 bases from V and 7 bases from J, with 7 bases in between. CDR3: CATSEGSQPQHF. Here the CDR3 DNA reads TGTGCCACCAGTGAGGGGAGCCAGCCCCAGCATTTT.

This clone came up a few times. V is TRBV7-9 and J is TRBJ1-2; possibly TRBD1 for D (5 bases). V was clipped by 5 bases and J by 6 bases, with 16 bases between them. CDR3 length: 14 residues. Germline loops: CDR1 SEHNR, CDR2 FQNEAQ (reference sequence). The CDR3 protein is CASSHDGGINGYTF. Written as DNA, the CDR3 is TGTGCCAGCAGCCACGACGGGGGGATTAATGGCTACACCTTC.

The chain recombines TRBV7-2 with TRBJ1-6; weak D call: TRBD1 (6 bases). Germline V CDR1 and CDR2: SGHTA, FQGNSA. V was cut by 5 bases and J by 0 bases, with 11 bases left in between. The CDR3 totals 16 residues. The CDR3 loop is CASSPQGSSYNSPLHF. As DNA, the CDR3 is TGTGCCAGCAGCCCCCAGGGGAGCTCCTATAATTCACCCCTCCACTTT.

The genes are TRBV4-2 and TRBJ1-6; 7 bases agree with TRBD1. The CDR3 is made up of 15 amino acids. Per germline, CDR1 LGHNA and CDR2 YNFKEQ. V gave up 1 base and J gave up 9 bases; unmatched junction bases: 6. The CDR3: CASSQAGTVSSPLHF. The CDR3 coding sequence is TGTGCCAGCAGCCAAGCTGGGACAGTGAGTTCACCCCTCCACTTT.

The rearrangement links TRBV5-4 to TRBJ2-2, with a possible D match to TRBD2 (6 bases). The V gene lost 3 bases and the J gene lost 2 bases, with 17 bases spanning the gap. The CDR3 loop spans 17 amino acids. Germline V lookup: CDR1 SGHNT, CDR2 YYREEE (reference sequence). The CDR3 sequence: CASSSRGAGTNTGELFF. DNA for the CDR3: TGTGCCAGCAGCTCGAGAGGGGCGGGGACTAACACCGGGGAGCTGTTTTTT.

The table lists this clone with many counts. CDR3 sequence reads: CASSIYRGQREQYF. CDR3 nucleotide sequence: TGCGCCAGCAGCATTTACAGGGGGCAGAGGGAGCAGTACTTC. This chain connects TRBV5-1 to TRBJ2-7, with TRBD1 identical over 9 bases. The V gene end was trimmed by 4 bases and the J gene end by 7 bases; junction bases not matched to a gene: 9. CDR3 length: 14 amino acids. CDR1 SGHRS and CDR2 YFSETQ come from the germline V gene.

This clone was observed a handful of times. This rearrangement joins TRBV25-1 to TRBJ1-2; 9 nucleotides line up with TRBD1. The germline V gene encodes CDR1 MGHDK and CDR2 SYGVNS. CDR3 size: 12 residues. V gave up 10 bases and J gave up 8 bases; unmatched junction bases: 8. The CDR3 region is CATGQGIGGYTF. In nucleotides, the CDR3 is TGTGCCACGGGACAGGGAATAGGAGGCTACACCTTC.

The V and J genes are TRBV7-9 and TRBJ1-6, with D uncertain. This CDR3 has 14 amino acids. Germline V gene sequence: CDR1 SEHNR, CDR2 FQNEAQ (reference sequence). The V end lost 5 bases, the J end lost 7 bases, and 12 bases lay between the germline ends. The CDR3 nucleotides read TGTGCCAGCAGCCTGCGACACCCAAATTCACCCCTCCACTTT. This gives the protein CASSLRHPNSPLHF. Variable domain in full (rest from reference TRBV7-9 and TRBJ1-6): DTGVSQNPRHKITKRGQNVTFRCDPISEHNRLYWYRQTLGQGPEFLTYFQNEAQLEKSRLLSDRFSAERPKGSFSTLEIQRTEQGDSAMYLCASSLRHPNSPLHFGNGTRLTVT.

V gene TRBV6-5 combines with J gene TRBJ2-1; a weak D match, TRBD1 (5 bases). The germline CDR1 and CDR2 sequences are MNHEY and SVGAGI. V was cut by 6 bases and J by 0 bases, with 12 bases left in between. The CDR3 has 15 amino acids. Here the CDR3 reads CASRDTTSSYNEQFF. In DNA form, the CDR3 reads TGTGCCAGCAGGGACACAACGAGCTCCTACAATGAGCAGTTCTTC.

V usage is TRBV25-1 and J usage is TRBJ2-7, with D hard to call. V was pared by 3 bases and J by 6 bases, with 6 bases between. In germline, CDR1 is MGHDK, CDR2 SYGVNS. The CDR3 sequence is 11 residues long. The CDR3 region has the DNA TGTGCCAGCAGTGACGGTTTCGAGCAGTACTTC. Residues: CASSDGFEQYF.

Ten or more counts support this clone. The V call is TRBV4-1, the J call TRBJ2-2, with D maybe TRBD1 (5 bases). The CDR3 loop spans 16 amino acids. In germline, CDR1 is MGHRA, CDR2 YSYEKL. With 1 base removed from V and 3 bases from J, the gap between germline ends came to 12 bases. CDR3 residues: CASSQVGRVDTGELFF. CDR3 bases: TGCGCCAGCAGCCAAGTGGGCAGGGTGGACACCGGGGAGCTGTTTTTT.

The chain links TRBV18 to TRBJ1-1, with D possibly TRBD1 on 6 matching bases. CDR3 length: 13 residues. Germline values: CDR1 KGHSH, CDR2 LQKENI. Trimming stripped 4 bases from V and 7 bases from J, with 13 bases between. In nucleotides, the CDR3 is TGTGCCAGCTCACGCGACCGGGACAATGAAGCTTTCTTT. It translates to CASSRDRDNEAFF.

This chain uses TRBV6-5 with TRBJ2-3; no clear D. V lost 5 bases and J lost 6, with 9 bases in between. CDR1 MNHEY and CDR2 SVGAGI come from the germline V gene. This CDR3 spans 12 amino acids. CDR3 residues: CASSKNADTQYF. CDR3 bases: TGTGCCAGCAGTAAAAACGCGGATACGCAGTATTTT.